This T cell receptor beta chain was identified in a study of response to subunit inactivated influenza vaccine. The CDR3 covers 15 residues. V was clipped by 3 bases and J by 0 bases, with 10 bases between them. The V gene's germline CDR1 is LGHDT and CDR2 YNNKEL (reference sequence). This clonotype was observed a handful of times. Antigen specificity is unknown. From the RT-PCR reads, TCRdb called clonotypes with MiXCR, one entry per CDR3 protein. The sample includes under 800,000 distinct CDR3 sequences, approximately 15% of them seen just once. Study observations and caveats: Authors proposed each seasonal influenza vaccination draws in few new T cells.

The TCR sequence derives from a man aged 45 to 65 who received an inactivated influenza vaccine. The source material was PBMCs from blood, sampled less than 15 days before vaccination. The chain recombines TRBV3-1 with TRBJ2-3, with no clear D. CDR3 nucleotides: TGTGCCAGCAGCCATGTGGGTACTAGCACAGATACGCAGTATTTT. This sequence encodes CASSHVGTSTDTQYF.